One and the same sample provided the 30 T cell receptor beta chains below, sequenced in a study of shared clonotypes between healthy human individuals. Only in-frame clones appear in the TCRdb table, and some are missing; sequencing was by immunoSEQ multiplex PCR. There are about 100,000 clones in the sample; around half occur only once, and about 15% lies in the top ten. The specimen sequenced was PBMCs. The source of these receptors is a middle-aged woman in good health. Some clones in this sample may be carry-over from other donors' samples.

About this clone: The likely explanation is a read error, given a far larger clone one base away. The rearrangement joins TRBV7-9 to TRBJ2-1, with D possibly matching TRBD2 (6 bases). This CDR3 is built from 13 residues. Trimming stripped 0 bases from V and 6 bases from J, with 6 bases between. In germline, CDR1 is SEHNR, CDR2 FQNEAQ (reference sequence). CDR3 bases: TGTGCCAGCAGCTTAGCTAGCGGCAATGAGCAGTTCTTC. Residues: CASSLASGNEQFF.

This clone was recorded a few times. The CDR3 nucleotides read TGCGCCAGCAGCGCCGGAGTGGCCGGGGAGACCCAGTACTTC. As protein: CASSAGVAGETQYF. J is TRBJ2-5 and V is TRBV5-1; D unresolved. The CDR3 runs 14 residues. Germline V gene data show CDR1 as SGHRS and CDR2 as YFSETQ. Trimming removed 4 bases at V and 5 bases at J, with 15 bases between.

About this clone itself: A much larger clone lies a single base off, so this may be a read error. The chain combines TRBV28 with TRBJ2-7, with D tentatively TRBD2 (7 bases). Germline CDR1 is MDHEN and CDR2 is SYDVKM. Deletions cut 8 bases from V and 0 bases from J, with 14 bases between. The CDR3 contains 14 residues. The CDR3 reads CASGGATDSYEQYF. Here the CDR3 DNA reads TGTGCCAGCGGGGGGGCAACGGACTCCTACGAGCAGTACTTC.

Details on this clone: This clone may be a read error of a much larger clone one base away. CDR3 DNA sequence: TGTGCCAGCAGAGAAACGGCATTTCATGGCTGCACCTTC. Translated: CASRETAFHGCTF. The V and J genes are TRBV6-1 and TRBJ1-2, with D unclear. The CDR3 contains 13 residues. From germline, CDR1 is MNHNS and CDR2 SASEGT.

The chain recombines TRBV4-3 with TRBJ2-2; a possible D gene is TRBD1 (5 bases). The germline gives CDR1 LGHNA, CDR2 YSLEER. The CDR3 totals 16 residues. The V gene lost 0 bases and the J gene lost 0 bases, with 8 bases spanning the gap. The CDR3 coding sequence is TGCGCCAGCAGCCAAGAGGTACAGGCGAACACCGGGGAGCTGTTTTTT. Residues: CASSQEVQANTGELFF.

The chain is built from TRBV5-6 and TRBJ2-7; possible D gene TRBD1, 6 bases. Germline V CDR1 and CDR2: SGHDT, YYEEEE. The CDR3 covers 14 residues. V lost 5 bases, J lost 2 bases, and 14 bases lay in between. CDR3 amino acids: CASSQTGLTYEQYF. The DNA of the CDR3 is TGTGCCAGCAGTCAAACAGGGTTAACCTACGAGCAGTACTTC.

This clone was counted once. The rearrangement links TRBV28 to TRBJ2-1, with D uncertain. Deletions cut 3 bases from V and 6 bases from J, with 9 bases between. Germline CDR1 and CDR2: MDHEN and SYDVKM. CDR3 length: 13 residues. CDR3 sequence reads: CASSFLTPNEQFF. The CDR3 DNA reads TGTGCCAGCAGTTTTCTGACTCCCAATGAGCAGTTCTTC.

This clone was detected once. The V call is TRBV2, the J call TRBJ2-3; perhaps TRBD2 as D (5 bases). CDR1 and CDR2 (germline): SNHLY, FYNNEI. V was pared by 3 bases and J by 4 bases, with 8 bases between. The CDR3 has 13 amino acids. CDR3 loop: CASSDEGADTQYF. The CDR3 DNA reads TGTGCCAGCAGTGACGAGGGAGCAGATACGCAGTATTTT.

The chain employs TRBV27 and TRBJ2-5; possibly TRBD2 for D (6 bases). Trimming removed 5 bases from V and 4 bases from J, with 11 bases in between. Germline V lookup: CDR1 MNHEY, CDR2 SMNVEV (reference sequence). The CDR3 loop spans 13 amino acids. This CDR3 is CASSPPAGETQYF. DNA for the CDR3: TGTGCCAGCAGTCCGCCAGCGGGAGAGACCCAGTACTTC.

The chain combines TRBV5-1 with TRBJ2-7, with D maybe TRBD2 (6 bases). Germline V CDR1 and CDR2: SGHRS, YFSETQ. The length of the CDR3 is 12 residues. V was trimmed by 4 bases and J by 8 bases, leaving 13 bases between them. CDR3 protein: CASSLPREKQYF. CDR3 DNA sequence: TGCGCCAGCAGCCTCCCCCGGGAGAAGCAGTACTTC.

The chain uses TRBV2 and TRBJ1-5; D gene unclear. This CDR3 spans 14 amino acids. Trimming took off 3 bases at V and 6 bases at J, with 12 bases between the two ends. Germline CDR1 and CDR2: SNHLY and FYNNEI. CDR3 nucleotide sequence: TGTGCCAGCAGTGATCGCTGGGAAGGTCAGCCCCAGCATTTT. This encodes CASSDRWEGQPQHF.

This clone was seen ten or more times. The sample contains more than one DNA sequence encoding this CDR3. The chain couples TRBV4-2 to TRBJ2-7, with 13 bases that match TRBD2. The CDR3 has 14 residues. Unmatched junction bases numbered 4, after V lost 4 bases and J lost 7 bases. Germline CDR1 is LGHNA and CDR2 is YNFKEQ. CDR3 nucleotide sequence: TGTGCCAGCAGCCTCGGACTAGCGGGAGAAGAGCAGTACTTC. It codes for CASSLGLAGEEQYF.

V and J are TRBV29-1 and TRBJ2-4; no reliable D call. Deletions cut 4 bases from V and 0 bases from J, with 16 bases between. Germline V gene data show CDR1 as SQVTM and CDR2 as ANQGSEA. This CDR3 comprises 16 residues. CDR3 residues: CSVGGGPALAKNIQYF. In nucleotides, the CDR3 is TGCAGCGTTGGCGGCGGCCCGGCCCTAGCCAAAAACATTCAGTACTTC.

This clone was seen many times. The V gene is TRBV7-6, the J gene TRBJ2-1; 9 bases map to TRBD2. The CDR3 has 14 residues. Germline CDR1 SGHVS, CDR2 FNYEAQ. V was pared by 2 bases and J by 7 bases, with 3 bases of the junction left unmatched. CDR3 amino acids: CASSLLAGLNEQFF. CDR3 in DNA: TGTGCCAGCAGCTTACTAGCGGGATTAAATGAGCAGTTCTTC.

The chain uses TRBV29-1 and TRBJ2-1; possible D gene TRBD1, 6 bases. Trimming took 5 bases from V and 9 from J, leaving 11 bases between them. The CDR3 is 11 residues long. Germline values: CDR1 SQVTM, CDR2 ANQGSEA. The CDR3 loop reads CSVSDRLEQFF. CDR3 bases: TGCAGCGTTTCGGACAGACTTGAGCAGTTCTTC.

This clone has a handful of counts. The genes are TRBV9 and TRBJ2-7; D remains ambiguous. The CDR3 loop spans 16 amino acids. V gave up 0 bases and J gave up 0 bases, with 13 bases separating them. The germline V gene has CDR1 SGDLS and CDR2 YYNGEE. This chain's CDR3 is CASSVGGDHRSYEQYF. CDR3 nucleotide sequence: TGTGCCAGCAGCGTAGGTGGGGATCACCGCTCCTACGAGCAGTACTTC.

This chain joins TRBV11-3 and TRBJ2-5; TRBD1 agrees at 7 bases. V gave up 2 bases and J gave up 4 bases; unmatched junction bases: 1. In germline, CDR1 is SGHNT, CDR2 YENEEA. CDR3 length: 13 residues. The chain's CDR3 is CASSLNRGETQYF. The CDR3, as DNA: TGTGCCAGCAGCTTAAACAGGGGAGAGACCCAGTACTTC. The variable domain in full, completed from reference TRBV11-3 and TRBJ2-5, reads EAGVVQSPRYKIIEKKQPVAFWCNPISGHNTLYWYLQNLGQGPELLIRYENEEAVDDSQLPKDRFSAERLKGVDSTLKIQPAELGDSAVYLCASSLNRGETQYFGPGTRLLVL.

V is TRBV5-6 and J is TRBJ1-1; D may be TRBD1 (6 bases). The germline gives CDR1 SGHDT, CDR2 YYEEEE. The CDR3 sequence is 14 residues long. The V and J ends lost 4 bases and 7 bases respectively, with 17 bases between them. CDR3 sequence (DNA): TGTGCCAGCAGCGGGGGGCTGGGGGTTGATGAAGCTTTCTTT. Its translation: CASSGGLGVDEAFF.

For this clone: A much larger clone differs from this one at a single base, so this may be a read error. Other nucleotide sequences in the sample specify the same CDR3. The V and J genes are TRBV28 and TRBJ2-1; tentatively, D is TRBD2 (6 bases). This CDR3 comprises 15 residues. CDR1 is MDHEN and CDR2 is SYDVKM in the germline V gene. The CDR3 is CASSFAGSPYNEQFF. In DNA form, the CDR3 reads TGCGCCAGCAGTTTTGCGGGGAGCCCATACAATGAGCAGTTCTTC.

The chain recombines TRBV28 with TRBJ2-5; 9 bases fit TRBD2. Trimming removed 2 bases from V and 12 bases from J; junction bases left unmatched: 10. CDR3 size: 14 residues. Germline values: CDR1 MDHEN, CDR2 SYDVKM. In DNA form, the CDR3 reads TGTGCCAGCAGTTTAGCCGCGGGAGGGGCTAGGGAGTACTTC. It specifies CASSLAAGGAREYF.

The CDR3 sequence: CASSFFGGQQYF. The CDR3 coding sequence is TGTGCCAGCAGCTTCTTCGGCGGCCAGCAGTACTTC. This chain connects TRBV5-4 to TRBJ2-5; D not resolved. This CDR3 is 12 amino acids long. Germline V gives CDR1 SGHNT, CDR2 YYREEE (reference sequence). Trimming took off 2 bases at V and 11 bases at J, with 13 bases between the two ends.

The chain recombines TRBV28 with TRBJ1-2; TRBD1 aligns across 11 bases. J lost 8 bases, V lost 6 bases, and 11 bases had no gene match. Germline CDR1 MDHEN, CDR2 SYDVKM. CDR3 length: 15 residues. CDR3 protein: CASSPLGQGEWGYTF. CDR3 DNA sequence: TGTGCCAGCAGCCCCTTGGGACAGGGGGAGTGGGGCTACACCTTC.

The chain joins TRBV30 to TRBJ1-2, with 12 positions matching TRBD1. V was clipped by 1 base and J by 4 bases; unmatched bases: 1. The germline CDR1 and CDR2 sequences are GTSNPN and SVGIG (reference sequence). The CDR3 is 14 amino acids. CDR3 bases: TGTGCCTGGAGTGGGGACAGGGGGCTCTATGGCTACACCTTC. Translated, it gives CAWSGDRGLYGYTF.

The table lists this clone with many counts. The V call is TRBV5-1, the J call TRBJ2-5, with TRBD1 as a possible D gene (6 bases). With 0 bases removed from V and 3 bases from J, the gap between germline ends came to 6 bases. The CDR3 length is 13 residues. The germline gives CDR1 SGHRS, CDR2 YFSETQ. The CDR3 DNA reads TGCGCCAGCAGCTTGGAGGGGGAAGAGACCCAGTACTTC. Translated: CASSLEGEETQYF.

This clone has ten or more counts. CDR3 nucleotides: TGTGCCAGCAGCCCACCCAATGGGCAGGGCTTTAATGAAAAACTGTTTTTT. Translating gives CASSPPNGQGFNEKLFF. The J gene is TRBJ1-4, the V gene TRBV7-2; a weak D match, TRBD1 (5 bases). V shed 5 bases and J shed 4 bases, with 20 bases lying between them. CDR1 is SGHTA and CDR2 is FQGNSA in the germline V gene. This CDR3 has 17 residues.

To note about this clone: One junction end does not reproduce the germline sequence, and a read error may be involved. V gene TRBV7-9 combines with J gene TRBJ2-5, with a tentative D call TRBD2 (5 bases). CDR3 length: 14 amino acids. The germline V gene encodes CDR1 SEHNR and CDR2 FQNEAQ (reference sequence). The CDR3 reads CASSQALEVETQYF. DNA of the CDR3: TGCGCCAGCAGCCAAGCCCTGGAGGTCGAGACCCAGTACTTC.

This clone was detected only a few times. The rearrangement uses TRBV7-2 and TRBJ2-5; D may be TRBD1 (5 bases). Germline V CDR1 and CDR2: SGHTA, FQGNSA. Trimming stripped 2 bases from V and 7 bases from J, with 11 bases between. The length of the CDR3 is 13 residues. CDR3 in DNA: TGTGCCAGCAGCTTACAGGGCTATGGGACCCAGTACTTC. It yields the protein CASSLQGYGTQYF.

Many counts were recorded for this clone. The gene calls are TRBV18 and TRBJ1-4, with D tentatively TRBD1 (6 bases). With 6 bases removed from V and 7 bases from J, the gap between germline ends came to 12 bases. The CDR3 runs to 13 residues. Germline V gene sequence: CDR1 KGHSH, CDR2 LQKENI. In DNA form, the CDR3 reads TGTGCCAGCTCCCCGGACAGAGCTGAAAAACTGTTTTTT. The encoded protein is CASSPDRAEKLFF.

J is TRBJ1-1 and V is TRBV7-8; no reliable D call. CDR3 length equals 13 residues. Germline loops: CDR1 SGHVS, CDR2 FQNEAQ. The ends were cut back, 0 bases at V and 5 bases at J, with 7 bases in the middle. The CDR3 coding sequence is TGTGCCAGCAGCTTAGCAGGGAGGACTGAAGCTTTCTTT. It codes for CASSLAGRTEAFF. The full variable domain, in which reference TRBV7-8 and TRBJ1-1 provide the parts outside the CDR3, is GAGVSQSPRYKVAKRGQDVALRCDPISGHVSLFWYQQALGQGPEFLTYFQNEAQLDKSGLPSDRFFAERPEGSVSTLKIQRTQQEDSAVYLCASSLAGRTEAFFGQGTRLTVV.

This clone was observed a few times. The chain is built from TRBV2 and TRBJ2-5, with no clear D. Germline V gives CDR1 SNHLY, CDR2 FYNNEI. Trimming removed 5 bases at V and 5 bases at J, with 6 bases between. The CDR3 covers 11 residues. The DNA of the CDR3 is TGTGCCAGCAGTCTCTGGGAGACCCAGTACTTC. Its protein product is CASSLWETQYF. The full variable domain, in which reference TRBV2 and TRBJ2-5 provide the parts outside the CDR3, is EPEVTQTPSHQVTQMGQEVILRCVPISNHLYFYWYRQILGQKVEFLVSFYNNEISEKSEIFDDQFSVERPDGSNFTLKIRSTKLEDSAMYFCASSLWETQYFGPGTRLLVL.